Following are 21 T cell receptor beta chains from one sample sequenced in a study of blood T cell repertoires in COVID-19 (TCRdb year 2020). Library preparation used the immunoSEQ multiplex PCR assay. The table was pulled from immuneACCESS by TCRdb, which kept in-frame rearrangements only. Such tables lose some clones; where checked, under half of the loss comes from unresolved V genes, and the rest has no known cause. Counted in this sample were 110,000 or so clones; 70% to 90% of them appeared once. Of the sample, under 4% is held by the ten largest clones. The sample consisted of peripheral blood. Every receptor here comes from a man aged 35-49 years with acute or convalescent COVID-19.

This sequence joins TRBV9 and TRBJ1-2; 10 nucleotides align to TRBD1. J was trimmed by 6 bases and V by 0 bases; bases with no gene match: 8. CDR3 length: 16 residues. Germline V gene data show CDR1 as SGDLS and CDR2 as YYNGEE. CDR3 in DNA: TGTGCCAGCAGCGTAGGGCCCGGGACAGGGGCCAATGGCTACACCTTC. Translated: CASSVGPGTGANGYTF.

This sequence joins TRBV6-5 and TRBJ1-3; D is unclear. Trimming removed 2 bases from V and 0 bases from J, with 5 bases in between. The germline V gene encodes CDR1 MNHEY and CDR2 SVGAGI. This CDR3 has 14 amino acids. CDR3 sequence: CASSYTVSGNTIYF. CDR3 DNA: TGTGCCAGCAGTTACACAGTCTCTGGAAACACCATATATTTT.

CDR3 region: CAWSERRSNQPQHF. The CDR3 DNA is TGTGCCTGGAGCGAAAGGAGGAGCAATCAGCCCCAGCATTTT. This chain joins TRBV30 and TRBJ1-5; D is unresolved. V gave up 3 bases and J gave up 1 base, with 10 bases separating them. Germline values: CDR1 GTSNPN, CDR2 SVGIG (reference sequence). The CDR3 runs to 14 residues. Full variable domain (outside the CDR3, taken from reference TRBV30 and TRBJ1-5): SQTIHQWPATLVQPVGSPLSLECTVEGTSNPNLYWYRQAAGRGLQLLFYSVGIGQISSEVPQNLSASRPQDRQFILSSKKLLLSDSGFYLCAWSERRSNQPQHFGDGTRLSIL.

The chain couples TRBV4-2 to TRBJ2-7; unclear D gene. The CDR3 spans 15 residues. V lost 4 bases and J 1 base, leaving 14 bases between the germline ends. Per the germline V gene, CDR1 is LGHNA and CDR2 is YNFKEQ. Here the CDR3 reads CASSPQLSPSYEQYF. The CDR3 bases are TGTGCCAGCAGCCCGCAGTTGTCCCCATCCTACGAGCAGTACTTC.

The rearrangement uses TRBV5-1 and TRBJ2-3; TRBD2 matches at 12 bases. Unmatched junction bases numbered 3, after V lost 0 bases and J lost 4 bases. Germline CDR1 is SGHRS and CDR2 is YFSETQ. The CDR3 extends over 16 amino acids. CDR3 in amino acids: CASSLASGGVSDTQYF. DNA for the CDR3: TGCGCCAGCAGCTTGGCTAGCGGGGGGGTGTCAGATACGCAGTATTTT.

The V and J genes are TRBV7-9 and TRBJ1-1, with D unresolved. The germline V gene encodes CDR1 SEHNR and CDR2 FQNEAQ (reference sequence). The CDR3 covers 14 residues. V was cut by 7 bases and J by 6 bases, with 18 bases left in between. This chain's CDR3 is CASTPRVGVSEAFF. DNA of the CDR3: TGTGCCAGCACCCCCCGTGTCGGGGTGTCTGAAGCTTTCTTT.

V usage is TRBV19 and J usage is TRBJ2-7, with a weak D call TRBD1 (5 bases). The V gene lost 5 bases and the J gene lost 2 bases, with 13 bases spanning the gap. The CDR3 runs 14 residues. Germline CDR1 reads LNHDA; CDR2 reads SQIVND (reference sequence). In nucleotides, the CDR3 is TGTGCCAGTAGTCCAGGAGACAGAACCTACGAGCAGTACTTC. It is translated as CASSPGDRTYEQYF. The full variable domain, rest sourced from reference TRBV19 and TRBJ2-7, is DGGITQSPKYLFRKEGQNVTLSCEQNLNHDAMYWYRQDPGQGLRLIYYSQIVNDFQKGDIAEGYSVSREKKESFPLTVTSAQKNPTAFYLCASSPGDRTYEQYFGPGTRLTVT.

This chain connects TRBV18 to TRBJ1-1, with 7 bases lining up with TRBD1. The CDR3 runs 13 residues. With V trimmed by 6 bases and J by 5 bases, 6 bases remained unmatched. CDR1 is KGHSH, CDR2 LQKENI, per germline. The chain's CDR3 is CASSKTGKTEAFF. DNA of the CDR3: TGTGCCAGCTCCAAGACAGGGAAGACTGAAGCTTTCTTT.

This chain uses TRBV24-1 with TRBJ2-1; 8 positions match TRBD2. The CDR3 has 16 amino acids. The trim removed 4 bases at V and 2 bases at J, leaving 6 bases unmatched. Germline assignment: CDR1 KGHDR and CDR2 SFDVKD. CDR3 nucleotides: TGTGCCACCAGTGACCTCGGGGGGGTAACCTACAATGAGCAGTTCTTC. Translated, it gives CATSDLGGVTYNEQFF.

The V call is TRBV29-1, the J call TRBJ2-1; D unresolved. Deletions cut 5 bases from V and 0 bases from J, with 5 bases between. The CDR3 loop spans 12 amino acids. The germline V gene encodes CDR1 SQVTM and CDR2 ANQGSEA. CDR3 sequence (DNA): TGCAGCGTTCAGTCCTCCTACAATGAGCAGTTCTTC. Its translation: CSVQSSYNEQFF.

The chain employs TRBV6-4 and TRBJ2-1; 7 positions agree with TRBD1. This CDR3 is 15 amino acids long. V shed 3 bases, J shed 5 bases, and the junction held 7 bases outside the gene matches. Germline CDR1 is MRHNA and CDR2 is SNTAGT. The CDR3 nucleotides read TGTGCCAGCAGTGAACAGGGGCTAGAAAACAATGAGCAGTTCTTC. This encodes CASSEQGLENNEQFF.

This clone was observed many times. The CDR3 nucleotides are TGTGCCAGCAGCCCTACGATCGCACCCAGCATACAGTTGGGGGGGGTGCGTGGCTACACCTTC. The encoded protein is CASSPTIAPSIQLGGVRGYTF. V gene TRBV3-1 (or the pseudogene TRBV3-2) combines with J gene TRBJ1-2, with D possibly matching TRBD1 (5 bases). Germline V gene lookup returns CDR1 LGHDT and CDR2 YNNKEL (reference sequence). There are 21 residues in the CDR3. The V end was cut by 4 bases, the J end by 7 bases, with 37 bases between.

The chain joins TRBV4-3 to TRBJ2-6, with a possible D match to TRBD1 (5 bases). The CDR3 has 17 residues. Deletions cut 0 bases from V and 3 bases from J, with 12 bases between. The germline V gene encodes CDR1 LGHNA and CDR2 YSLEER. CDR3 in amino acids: CASSQEGWGDGANVLTF. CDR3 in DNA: TGCGCCAGCAGCCAAGAAGGATGGGGCGATGGGGCCAACGTCCTGACTTTC.

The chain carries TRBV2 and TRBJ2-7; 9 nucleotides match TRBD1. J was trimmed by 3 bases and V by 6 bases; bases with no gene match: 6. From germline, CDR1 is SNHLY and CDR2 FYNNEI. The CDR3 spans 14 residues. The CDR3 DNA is TGTGCCAGCAGGGCGGGACAGGGAAACTACGAGCAGTACTTC. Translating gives CASRAGQGNYEQYF.

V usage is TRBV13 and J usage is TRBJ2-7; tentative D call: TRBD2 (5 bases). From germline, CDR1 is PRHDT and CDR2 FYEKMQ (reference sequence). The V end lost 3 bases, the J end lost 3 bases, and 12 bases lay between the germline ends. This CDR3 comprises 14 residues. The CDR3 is CASSLTGIDYEQYF. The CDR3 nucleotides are TGTGCCAGCAGCTTGACGGGGATAGACTACGAGCAGTACTTC.

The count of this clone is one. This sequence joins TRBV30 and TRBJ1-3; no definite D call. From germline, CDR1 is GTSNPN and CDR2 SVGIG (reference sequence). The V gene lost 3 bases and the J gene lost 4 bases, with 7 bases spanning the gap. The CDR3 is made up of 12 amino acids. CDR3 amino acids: CAWRAVGNTIYF. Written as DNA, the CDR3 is TGTGCCTGGAGAGCGGTGGGAAACACCATATATTTT.

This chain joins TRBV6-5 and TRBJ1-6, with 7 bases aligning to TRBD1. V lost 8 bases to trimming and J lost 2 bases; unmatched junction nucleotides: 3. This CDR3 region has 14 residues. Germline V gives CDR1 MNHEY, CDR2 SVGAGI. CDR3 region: CASDRDAYNSPLHF. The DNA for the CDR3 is TGTGCCAGCGACAGGGATGCCTATAATTCACCCCTCCACTTT.

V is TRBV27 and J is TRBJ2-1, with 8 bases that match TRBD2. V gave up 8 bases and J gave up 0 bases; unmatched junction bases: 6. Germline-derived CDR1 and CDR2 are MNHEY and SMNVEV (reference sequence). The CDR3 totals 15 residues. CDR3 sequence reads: CASGRTSPSYNEQFF. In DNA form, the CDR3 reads TGTGCCAGCGGGCGGACTAGCCCCTCCTACAATGAGCAGTTCTTC.

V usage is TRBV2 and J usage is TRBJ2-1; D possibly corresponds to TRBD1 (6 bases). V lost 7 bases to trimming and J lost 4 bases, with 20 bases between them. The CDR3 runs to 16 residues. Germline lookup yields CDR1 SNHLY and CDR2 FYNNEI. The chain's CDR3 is CASNRRTADPYNEQFF. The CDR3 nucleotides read TGTGCCAGCAACAGAAGGACAGCGGACCCTTACAATGAGCAGTTCTTC. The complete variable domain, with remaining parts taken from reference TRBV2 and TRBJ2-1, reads EPEVTQTPSHQVTQMGQEVILRCVPISNHLYFYWYRQILGQKVEFLVSFYNNEISEKSEIFDDQFSVERPDGSNFTLKIRSTKLEDSAMYFCASNRRTADPYNEQFFGPGTRLTVL.

The CDR3 DNA is TGTGCCAGCAGCGCCGCAGGGGCAGGAGTCAATGAGCAGTTCTTC. It yields the protein CASSAAGAGVNEQFF. The chain has TRBV6-4 and TRBJ2-1, with a weak D call TRBD1 (6 bases). Germline V gives CDR1 MRHNA, CDR2 SNTAGT. The CDR3 loop spans 15 amino acids. The V end was cut by 6 bases, the J end by 6 bases, with 18 bases between.

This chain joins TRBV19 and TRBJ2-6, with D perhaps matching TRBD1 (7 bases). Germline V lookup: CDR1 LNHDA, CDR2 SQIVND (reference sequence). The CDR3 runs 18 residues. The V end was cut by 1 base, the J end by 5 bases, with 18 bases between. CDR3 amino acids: CASSIGNTRGERANVLTF. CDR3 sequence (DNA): TGTGCCAGTAGTATAGGGAATACCAGGGGGGAGAGGGCCAACGTCCTGACTTTC.